The rows below give T cell receptor beta chains drawn from one sample of a study of CD8+ T cells in alopecia areata. Some clones are missing from TCRdb's copy, which holds only in-frame ones; the method was immunoSEQ multiplex PCR. Found here are roughly 120,000 clones, 58% of them singletons; the top ten hold 25% to 30%. The sequencing used CD8+ T cells sorted from blood, collected at week 4, from a patient treated with tofacitinib. Receptor source: a human donor with alopecia areata. Both conserved end residues are part of each CDR3. A D gene is named only where the DNA matches it firmly. Only part of the rows carry a size: once, few, many, or a class if the clone is expanded.

j_gene,d_gene,v_gene,abundance,CDR3aa,CDR3nt
TRBJ2-7,NA,TRBV7-2,NA,CASSLEWGGTSYEQYF,TGTGCCAGCAGCCTAGAATGGGGCGGGACCTCCTACGAGCAGTACTTC
TRBJ2-7,NA,TRBV6-1,NA,CASSEGQSSYEQYF,TGTGCCAGCAGTGAGGGTCAGAGCTCCTACGAGCAGTACTTC
TRBJ2-1,TRBD2,TRBV27,NA,CASTSGGARYNEQFF,TGTGCCAGCACGAGCGGGGGGGCCCGGTACAATGAGCAGTTCTTC
TRBJ1-1,TRBD1,TRBV19,NA,CASRDSLNTEAFF,TGTGCCAGCCGGGACAGTCTGAACACTGAAGCTTTCTTT
TRBJ1-2,NA,TRBV30,NA,CAWSVWTVGYTF,TGTGCCTGGAGTGTATGGACAGTGGGCTACACCTTC
TRBJ1-6,NA,TRBV4-3,few,CASSQVDPTGDNSPLHF,TGCGCCAGCAGCCAAGTCGACCCCACGGGGGACAATTCACCCCTCCACTTT
TRBJ2-1,NA,TRBV5-6,NA,CASSLASAWEGYNEQFF,TGTGCCAGCAGCTTGGCCAGCGCGTGGGAAGGCTACAATGAGCAGTTCTTC
TRBJ2-6,TRBD1,TRBV15,NA,CATSRVAGGAGANVLTF,TGTGCCACCAGCAGAGTGGCAGGGGGCGCAGGGGCCAACGTCCTGACTTTC
TRBJ2-3,TRBD2,TRBV6-5,few,CASSWTSGTDTQYF,TGTGCCAGCAGTTGGACTAGCGGCACAGATACGCAGTATTTT
TRBJ1-1,NA,TRBV29-1,NA,CSVETPRGDGTEAFF,TGCAGCGTTGAGACGCCTAGGGGGGACGGGACTGAAGCTTTCTTT
TRBJ2-4,NA,TRBV6-5,NA,CASTPGDIQYF,TGTGCCAGCACCCCGGGAGACATTCAGTACTTC
TRBJ2-1,TRBD2,TRBV4-1,NA,CASSQDTGGDYNEQFF,TGCGCCAGCAGCCAAGACACCGGGGGGGATTACAATGAGCAGTTCTTC
TRBJ2-1,NA,TRBV29-1,NA,CSVAGRLAFAVEDEQFF,TGCAGCGTGGCAGGGCGGCTAGCGTTCGCCGTCGAGGATGAGCAGTTCTTC
TRBJ1-2,NA,TRBV30,NA,CAYSPDPYGYTF,TGTGCCTACTCACCCGACCCCTATGGCTACACCTTC
TRBJ2-3,NA,TRBV29-1,NA,CSANGADTQYF,TGCAGCGCTAATGGGGCAGATACGCAGTATTTT
TRBJ2-5,NA,TRBV7-9,NA,CASSFLAEETQYF,TGTGCCAGCAGCTTCTTAGCGGAAGAGACCCAGTACTTC
TRBJ2-5,NA,TRBV5-1,NA,CASSFDGSQETQYF,TGCGCCAGCAGCTTCGACGGTAGCCAAGAGACCCAGTACTTC
TRBJ2-7,NA,TRBV30,NA,CAWSVGFYEQYF,TGTGCCTGGAGCGTAGGTTTCTACGAGCAGTACTTC
TRBJ2-7,NA,TRBV29-1,NA,CSVGPTGQYTYEQYF,TGCAGCGTTGGGCCCACAGGGCAGTATACCTACGAGCAGTACTTC
TRBJ2-2,NA,TRBV30,NA,CAWWAGELFF,TGTGCCTGGTGGGCCGGGGAGCTGTTTTTT
TRBJ1-2,NA,TRBV7-9,NA,CASSSLPTANYGYTF,TGTGCCAGCAGCTCTCTCCCTACAGCTAACTATGGCTACACCTTC
TRBJ2-3,TRBD1,TRBV9,NA,CASDVRGRYTDTQYF,TGTGCCAGCGACGTCAGGGGGCGTTACACAGATACGCAGTATTTT